This T cell receptor (beta chain) was sequenced for a study of kidney transplant recipient with SARS-CoV-2 infection. As for this clonotype: A clone one base away is much larger, so this may be a read error.

The CDR3 runs to 13 residues. V lost 5 bases to trimming and J lost 8 bases, with 10 bases between them. CDR1 MNHEY and CDR2 SVGEGT come from the germline V gene. TCRdb ran MiXCR on the reads and lists one entry per CDR3 protein. The sample yields approximately 240,000 distinct CDR3 sequences, about 30% seen once. This clonotype originated in a male patient between 25 and 39 years old who had COVID-19 and was a kidney transplant recipient. Some T cells may originate from the graft donor. The chain employs TRBV6-2 or TRBV6-3 and TRBJ1-6; D unclear. Specimen: a blood sample, collected at baseline and between days 110 and 120 from a kidney transplant recipient. For the CDR3, the DNA is TGTGCCAGCAGTATCGGCAGGCATTCACCCCTCCACTTT. Translation: CASSIGRHSPLHF.